This T cell receptor beta chain was found in a study of PD-L1 blockade in urothelial cancer. Looking at the study overall: Analysis of the blood was performed 3 weeks (second dose) and 6 weeks after treatment start. The study recovered a median of roughly 150,000 T cells per blood sample. Study-wide results and limits: For durable-benefit patients, tumor-associated blood clones expanded more at 3 weeks.

Here immunoSEQ multiplex PCR was the method, and the copy in TCRdb shows in-frame clones only, minus some. The table records about 21,000 clones, around 90% of them present only once. There are 16 residues in the CDR3. Per germline, CDR1 MDHEN and CDR2 SYDVKM. V dropped 3 bases and J dropped 6; count of bases not matched to a gene: 12. Comment on this clone: Its antigen is unknown.

This sequence joins TRBV28 and TRBJ2-7; 9 bases are a match to TRBD1. This sequence was found in a woman aged 55-69 years with urothelial cancer. The material was PBMCs, obtained around atezolizumab (anti-PD-L1) treatment. Here the CDR3 reads CASSLTPGQGLGEQYF. The DNA for the CDR3 is TGTGCCAGCAGTTTGACACCGGGACAGGGATTAGGCGAGCAGTACTTC.